This T cell receptor beta chain was recovered during a study of cytomegalovirus exposure and HLA in healthy donors. Worth noting for this clone: Its antigen is as yet unknown.

The primer mix had 60 Vbeta and 13 Jbeta primers. Using immunoSEQ multiplex PCR, the repertoire was profiled, and TCRdb retains in-frame clones only, with some absent. The profile shows roughly 160,000 clones, roughly 67% of them singletons. In germline, CDR1 is SGHTA, CDR2 FQGTGA. The CDR3 loop spans 17 amino acids. With V trimmed by 4 bases and J by 2 bases, 4 bases remained unmatched. General study points: Reportedly, diagnosis of cytomegalovirus status by the classifier showed high specificity and sensitivity. Reports indicate that TCR beta sequences accurately predicted the HLA-A and HLA-B alleles of most subjects. The productive fraction for most TCR beta V segments was about 90% or about 30% in an earlier analysis. Further analysis, carried out later, found HLA-associated TCR beta chains more clonally expanded than equally common other chains.

J is TRBJ2-3 and V is TRBV7-3; 15 nucleotides agree with TRBD2. The sequence derives from a woman between 18 and 29 years old in good health and CMV-seropositive. The sample comprised PBMCs. This CDR3 reads CASSYGTSGGYTDTQYF. CDR3 nucleotide sequence: TGTGCCAGCAGCTACGGGACTAGCGGGGGGTACACAGATACGCAGTATTTT.